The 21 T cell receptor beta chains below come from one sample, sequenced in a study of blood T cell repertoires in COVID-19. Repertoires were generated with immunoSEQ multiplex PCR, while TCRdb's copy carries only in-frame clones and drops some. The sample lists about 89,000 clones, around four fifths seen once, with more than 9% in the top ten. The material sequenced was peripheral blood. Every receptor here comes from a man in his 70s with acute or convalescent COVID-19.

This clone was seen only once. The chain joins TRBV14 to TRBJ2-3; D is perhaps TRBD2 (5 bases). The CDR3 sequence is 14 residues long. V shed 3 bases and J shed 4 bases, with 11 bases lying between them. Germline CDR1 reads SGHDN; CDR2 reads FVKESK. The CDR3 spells CASSQRFGADTQYF. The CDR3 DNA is TGTGCCAGCAGCCAGCGGTTCGGGGCAGATACGCAGTATTTT.

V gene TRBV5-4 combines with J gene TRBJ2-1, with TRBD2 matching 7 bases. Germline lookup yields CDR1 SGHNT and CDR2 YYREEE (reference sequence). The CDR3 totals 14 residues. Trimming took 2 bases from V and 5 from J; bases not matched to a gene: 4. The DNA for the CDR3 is TGTGCCAGCAGCTTAGGACTAGGCCACAATGAGCAGTTCTTC. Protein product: CASSLGLGHNEQFF. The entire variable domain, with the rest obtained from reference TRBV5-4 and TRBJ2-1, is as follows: ETGVTQSPTHLIKTRGQQVTLRCSSQSGHNTVSWYQQALGQGPQFIFQYYREEENGRGNFPPRFSGLQFPNYSSELNVNALELDDSALYLCASSLGLGHNEQFFGPGTRLTVL.

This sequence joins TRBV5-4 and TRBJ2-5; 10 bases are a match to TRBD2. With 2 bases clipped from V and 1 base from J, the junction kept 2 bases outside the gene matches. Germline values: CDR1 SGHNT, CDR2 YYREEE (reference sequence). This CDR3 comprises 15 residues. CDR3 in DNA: TGTGCCAGCAGCTTTCAGCGGGGGGGCCAAGAGACCCAGTACTTC. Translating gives CASSFQRGGQETQYF.

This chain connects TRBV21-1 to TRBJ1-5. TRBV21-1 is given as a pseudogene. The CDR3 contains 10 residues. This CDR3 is CAGALMAQHF. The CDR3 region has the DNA TGTGCCGGAGCCCTCATGGCCCAGCATTTT.

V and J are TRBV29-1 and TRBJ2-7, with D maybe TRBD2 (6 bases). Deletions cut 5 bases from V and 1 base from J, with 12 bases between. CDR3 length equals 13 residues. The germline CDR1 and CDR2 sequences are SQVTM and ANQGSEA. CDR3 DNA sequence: TGCAGCGTTAGTCCCAGCGGGTCCTACGAGCAGTACTTC. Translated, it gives CSVSPSGSYEQYF.

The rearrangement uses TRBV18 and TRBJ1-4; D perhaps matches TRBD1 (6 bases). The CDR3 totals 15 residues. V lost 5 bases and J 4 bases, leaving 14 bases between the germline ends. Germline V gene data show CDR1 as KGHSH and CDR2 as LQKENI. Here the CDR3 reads CASSNRTALNEKLFF. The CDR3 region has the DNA TGTGCCAGCTCAAACCGGACAGCTCTTAATGAAAAACTGTTTTTT.

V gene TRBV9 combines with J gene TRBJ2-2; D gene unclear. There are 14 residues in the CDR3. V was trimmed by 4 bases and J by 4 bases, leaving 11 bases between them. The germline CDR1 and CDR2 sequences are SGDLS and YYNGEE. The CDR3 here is CASSPFTVTGELFF. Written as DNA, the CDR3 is TGTGCCAGCAGCCCCTTTACGGTCACCGGGGAGCTGTTTTTT.

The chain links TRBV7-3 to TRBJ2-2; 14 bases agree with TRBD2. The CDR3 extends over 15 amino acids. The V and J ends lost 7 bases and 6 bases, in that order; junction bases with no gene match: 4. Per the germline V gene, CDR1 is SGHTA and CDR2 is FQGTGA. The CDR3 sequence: CASTPTSGGAGELFF. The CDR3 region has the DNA TGTGCCAGCACCCCGACTAGCGGGGGGGCCGGGGAGCTGTTTTTT. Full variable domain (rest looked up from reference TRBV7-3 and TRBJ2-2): GAGVSQTPSNKVTEKGKYVELRCDPISGHTALYWYRQSLGQGPEFLIYFQGTGAADDSGLPNDRFFAVRPEGSVSTLKIQRTERGDSAVYLCASTPTSGGAGELFFGEGSRLTVL.

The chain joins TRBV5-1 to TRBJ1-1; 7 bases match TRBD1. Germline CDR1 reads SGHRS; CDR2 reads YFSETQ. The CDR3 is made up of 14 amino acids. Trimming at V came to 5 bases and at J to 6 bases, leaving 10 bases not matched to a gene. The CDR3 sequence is CASRETQGNAEAFF. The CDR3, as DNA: TGCGCCAGCAGAGAAACACAGGGGAATGCTGAAGCTTTCTTT.

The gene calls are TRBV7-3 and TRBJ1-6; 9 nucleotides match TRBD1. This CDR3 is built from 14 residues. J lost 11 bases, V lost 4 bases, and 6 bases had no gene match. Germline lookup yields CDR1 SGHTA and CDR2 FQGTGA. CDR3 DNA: TGTGCCAGCAGCTCGACAGGGGGGTATACACCCCTCCACTTT. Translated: CASSSTGGYTPLHF. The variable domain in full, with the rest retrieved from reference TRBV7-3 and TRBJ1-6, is GAGVSQTPSNKVTEKGKYVELRCDPISGHTALYWYRQSLGQGPEFLIYFQGTGAADDSGLPNDRFFAVRPEGSVSTLKIQRTERGDSAVYLCASSSTGGYTPLHFGNGTRLTVT.

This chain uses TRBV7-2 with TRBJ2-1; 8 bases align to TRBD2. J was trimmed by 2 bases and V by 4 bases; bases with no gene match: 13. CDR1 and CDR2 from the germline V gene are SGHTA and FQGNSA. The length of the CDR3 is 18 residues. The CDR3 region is CASSSAPFTSGTYNEQFF. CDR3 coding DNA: TGTGCCAGCAGCTCGGCCCCCTTCACTAGCGGTACCTACAATGAGCAGTTCTTC.

CDR3 residues: CASSRDRGRETQYF. Here the CDR3 DNA reads TGTGCCAGCAGCCGAGACAGGGGGCGAGAGACCCAGTACTTC. The chain links TRBV7-8 to TRBJ2-5; 10 bases match TRBD1. Trimming removed 5 bases from V and 4 bases from J; junction bases left unmatched: 4. Germline lookup yields CDR1 SGHVS and CDR2 FQNEAQ. This CDR3 contains 14 residues.

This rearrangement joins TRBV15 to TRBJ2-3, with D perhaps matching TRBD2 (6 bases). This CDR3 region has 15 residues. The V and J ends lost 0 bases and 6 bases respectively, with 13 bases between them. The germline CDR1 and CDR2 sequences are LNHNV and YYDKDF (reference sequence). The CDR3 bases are TGTGCCACCAGCAGAGAGCTTGGAGGGCTGGATACGCAGTATTTT. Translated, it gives CATSRELGGLDTQYF. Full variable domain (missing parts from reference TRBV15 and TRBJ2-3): DAMVIQNPRYQVTQFGKPVTLSCSQTLNHNVMYWYQQKSSQAPKLLFHYYDKDFNNEADTPDNFQSRRPNTSFCFLDIRSPGLGDTAMYLCATSRELGGLDTQYFGPGTRLTVL.

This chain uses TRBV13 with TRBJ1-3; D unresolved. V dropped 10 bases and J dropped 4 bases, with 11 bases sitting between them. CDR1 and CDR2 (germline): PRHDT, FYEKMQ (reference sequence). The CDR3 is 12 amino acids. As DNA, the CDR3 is TGTGCCACGAGGGCCGACGGAAACACCATATATTTT. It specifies CATRADGNTIYF.

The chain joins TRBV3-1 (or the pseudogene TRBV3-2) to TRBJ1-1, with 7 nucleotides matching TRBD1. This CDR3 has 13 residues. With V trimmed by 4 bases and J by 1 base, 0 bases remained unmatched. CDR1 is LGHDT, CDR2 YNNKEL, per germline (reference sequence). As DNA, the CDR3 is TGTGCCAGCAGCCGGACAGGGAACACTGAAGCTTTCTTT. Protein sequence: CASSRTGNTEAFF.

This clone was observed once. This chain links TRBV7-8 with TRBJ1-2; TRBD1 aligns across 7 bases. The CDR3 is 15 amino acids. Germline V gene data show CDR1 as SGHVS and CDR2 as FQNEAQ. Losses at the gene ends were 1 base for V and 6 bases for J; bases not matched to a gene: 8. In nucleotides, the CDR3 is TGTGCCAGCAGCTTAGGGTTCGGAGGGGGCGATGGCTACACCTTC. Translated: CASSLGFGGGDGYTF.

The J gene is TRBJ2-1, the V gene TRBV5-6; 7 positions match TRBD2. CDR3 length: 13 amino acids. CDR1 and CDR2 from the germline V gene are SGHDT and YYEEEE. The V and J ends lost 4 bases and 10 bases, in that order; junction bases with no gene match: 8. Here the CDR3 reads CASSRGSNIEQFF. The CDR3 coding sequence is TGTGCCAGCAGCCGCGGGAGTAATATAGAGCAGTTCTTC.

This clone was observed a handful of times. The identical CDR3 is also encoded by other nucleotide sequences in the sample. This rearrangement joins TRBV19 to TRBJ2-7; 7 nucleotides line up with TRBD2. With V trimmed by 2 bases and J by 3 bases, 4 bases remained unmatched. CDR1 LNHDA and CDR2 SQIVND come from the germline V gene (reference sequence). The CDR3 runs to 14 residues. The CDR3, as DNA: TGTGCCAGTAGTATAACCGGGGGGATCTACGAGCAGTACTTC. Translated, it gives CASSITGGIYEQYF.

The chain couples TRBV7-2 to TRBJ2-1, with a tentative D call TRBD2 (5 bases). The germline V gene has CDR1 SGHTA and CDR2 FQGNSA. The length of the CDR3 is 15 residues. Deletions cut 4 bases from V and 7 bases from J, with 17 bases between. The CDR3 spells CASSSLVAVGNEQFF. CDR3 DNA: TGTGCCAGCAGCTCACTAGTGGCTGTGGGGAATGAGCAGTTCTTC.

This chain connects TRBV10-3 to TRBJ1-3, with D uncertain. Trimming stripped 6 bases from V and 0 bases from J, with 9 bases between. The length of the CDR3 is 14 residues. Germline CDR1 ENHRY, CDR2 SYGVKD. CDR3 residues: CAIRGADSGNTIYF. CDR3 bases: TGTGCCATCAGAGGAGCCGACTCTGGAAACACCATATATTTT.

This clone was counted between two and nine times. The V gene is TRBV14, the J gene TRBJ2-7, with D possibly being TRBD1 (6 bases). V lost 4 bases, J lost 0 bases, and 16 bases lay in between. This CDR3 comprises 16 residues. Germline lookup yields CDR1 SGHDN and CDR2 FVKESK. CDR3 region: CASSRGLGGVSYEQYF. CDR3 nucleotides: TGTGCCAGCAGCCGGGGGCTTGGCGGAGTCTCCTACGAGCAGTACTTC. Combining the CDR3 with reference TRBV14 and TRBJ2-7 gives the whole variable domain EAGVTQFPSHSVIEKGQTVTLRCDPISGHDNLYWYRRVMGKEIKFLLHFVKESKQDESGMPNNRFLAERTGGTYSTLKVQPAELEDSGVYFCASSRGLGGVSYEQYFGPGTRLTVT.